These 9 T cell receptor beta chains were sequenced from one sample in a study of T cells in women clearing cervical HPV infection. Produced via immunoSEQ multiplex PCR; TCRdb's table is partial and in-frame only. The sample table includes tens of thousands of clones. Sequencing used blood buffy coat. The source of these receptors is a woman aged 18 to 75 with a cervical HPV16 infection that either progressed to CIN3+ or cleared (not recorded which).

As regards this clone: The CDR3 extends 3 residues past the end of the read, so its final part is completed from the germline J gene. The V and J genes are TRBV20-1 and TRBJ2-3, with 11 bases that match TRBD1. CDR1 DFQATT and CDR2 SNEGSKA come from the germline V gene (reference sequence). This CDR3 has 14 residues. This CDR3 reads CSAREGTGGQPQYF. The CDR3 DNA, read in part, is TGCAGTGCTAGAGAGGGGACAGGGGGTCAGCCG.

The CDR3 region is CASSERLLQGAGYTF. The sequenced part of the CDR3 DNA is TGTGCCAGCAGTGAAAGGCTCCTACAGGGAGCGGGC. V gene TRBV6-1 combines with J gene TRBJ1-2; possible D gene TRBD1, 6 bases. The sequenced fragment ends 3 residues before the CDR3 boundary, so the rest is inferred from the germline J gene. Germline V gene data show CDR1 as MNHNS and CDR2 as SASEGT. The CDR3 totals 15 residues.

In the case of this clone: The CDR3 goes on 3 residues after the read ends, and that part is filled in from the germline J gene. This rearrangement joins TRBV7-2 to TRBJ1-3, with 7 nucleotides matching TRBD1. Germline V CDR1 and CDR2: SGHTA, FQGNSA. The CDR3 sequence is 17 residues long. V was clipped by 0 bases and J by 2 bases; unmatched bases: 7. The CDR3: CASSLAGGGLAGNTIYF. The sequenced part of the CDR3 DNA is TGTGCCAGCAGCTTAGCGGGAGGGGGCCTTGCTGGAAACACC. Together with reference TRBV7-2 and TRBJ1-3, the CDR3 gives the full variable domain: GAGVSQSPSNKVTEKGKDVELRCDPISGHTALYWYRQSLGQGLEFLIYFQGNSAPDKSGLPSDRFSAERTGGSVSTLTIQRTQQEDSAVYLCASSLAGGGLAGNTIYFGEGSWLTVV.

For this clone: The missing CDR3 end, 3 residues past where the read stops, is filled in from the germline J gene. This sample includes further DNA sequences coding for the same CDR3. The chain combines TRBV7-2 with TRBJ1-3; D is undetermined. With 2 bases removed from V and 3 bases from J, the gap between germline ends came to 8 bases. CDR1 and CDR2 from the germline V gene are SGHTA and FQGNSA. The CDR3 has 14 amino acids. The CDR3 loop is CASSLRAIGNTIYF. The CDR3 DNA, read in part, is TGTGCCAGCAGCTTAAGGGCGATTGGAAACACC.

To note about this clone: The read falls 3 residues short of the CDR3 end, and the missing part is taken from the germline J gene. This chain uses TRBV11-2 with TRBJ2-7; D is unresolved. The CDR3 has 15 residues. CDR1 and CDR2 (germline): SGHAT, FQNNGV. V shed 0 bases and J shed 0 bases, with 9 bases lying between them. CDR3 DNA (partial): TGTGCCAGCAGCTTAGATTCTCAGGTCTCCTACGAG. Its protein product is CASSLDSQVSYE. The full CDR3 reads CASSLDSQVSYEQYF.

CDR3 DNA (partial): TGCAGTGCTAGTGGGTTCCTAGCATCCAATGAG. Protein: CSASGFLASNE. The full CDR3 is CSASGFLASNEQFF. The chain recombines TRBV20-1 with TRBJ2-1; D might be TRBD2 (5 bases). The CDR3 is cut off 3 residues early in the read; its end comes from the germline J gene. The CDR3 is 14 residues long. Germline V gene data show CDR1 as DFQATT and CDR2 as SNEGSKA (reference sequence). Trimming cost V 3 bases and J 6 bases, with 15 bases left between them.

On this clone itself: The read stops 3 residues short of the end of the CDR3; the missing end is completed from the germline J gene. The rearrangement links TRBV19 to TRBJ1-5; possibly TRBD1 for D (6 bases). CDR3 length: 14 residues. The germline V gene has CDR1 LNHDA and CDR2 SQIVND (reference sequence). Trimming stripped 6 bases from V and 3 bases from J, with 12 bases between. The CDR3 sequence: CASSSTGNNQPQHF. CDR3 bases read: TGTGCCAGTAGCTCAACAGGGAACAATCAGCCC.

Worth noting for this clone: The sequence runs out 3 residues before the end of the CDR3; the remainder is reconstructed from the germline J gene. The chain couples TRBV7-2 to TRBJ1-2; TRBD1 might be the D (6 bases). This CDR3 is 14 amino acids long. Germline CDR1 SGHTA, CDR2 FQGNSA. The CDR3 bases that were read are TGTGCCAGCAGCAGCGACAGGTCCTCCTACGAC. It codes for CASSSDRSSYD. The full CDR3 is CASSSDRSSYDYTF.

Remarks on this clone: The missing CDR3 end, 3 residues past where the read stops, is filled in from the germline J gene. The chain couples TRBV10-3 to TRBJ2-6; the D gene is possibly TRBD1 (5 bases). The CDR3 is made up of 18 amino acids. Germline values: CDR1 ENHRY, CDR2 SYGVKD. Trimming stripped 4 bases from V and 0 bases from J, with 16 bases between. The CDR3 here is CAISVSQGGNSGANVLTF. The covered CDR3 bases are TGTGCCATCAGTGTATCGCAGGGTGGGAACTCTGGGGCCAACGTC.